The rows below give T cell receptor beta chains drawn from one sample of a study of beta chain features in type 1 diabetes. Assay: immunoSEQ multiplex PCR; the TCRdb copy retains only in-frame clones and omits some. The sample has hundreds of thousands of clones, about 14% seen once. Sequencing was carried out using central memory CD4+ T cells from blood. The receptor set was obtained from a man aged 30 to 45 in good health. Each CDR3 is given with its conserved first and last residue. Fields, in order: D gene, CDR3 length, J gene, V gene, clone size, CDR3 DNA, CDR3 protein. The D gene is left open where the match is weak. Some rows mark clone size as missing; the rest say once, few, many or name a class of expanded clone.

d_gene: -; len: 13; j_gene: TRBJ1-2; v_gene: TRBV6-6; abundance: -; CDR3nt: TGTGCCAGCAGTTACTCGATCAGTTATGGCTACACCTTC; CDR3aa: CASSYSISYGYTF
d_gene: -; len: 16; j_gene: TRBJ1-4; v_gene: TRBV5-1; abundance: -; CDR3nt: TGCGCCAGCAGCTTAGGACAGTTACACGATAATGAAAAACTGTTTTTT; CDR3aa: CASSLGQLHDNEKLFF
d_gene: -; len: 14; j_gene: TRBJ2-5; v_gene: TRBV4-1; abundance: many; CDR3nt: TGCGCCAGCAGTCCGGGACACCGACTAGGGCCCCAGTACTTC; CDR3aa: CASSPGHRLGPQYF
d_gene: TRBD2; len: 16; j_gene: TRBJ2-3; v_gene: TRBV19; abundance: -; CDR3nt: TGTGCCAGTAGTAGAGAGCGGGACCCCCTCACAGATACGCAGTATTTT; CDR3aa: CASSRERDPLTDTQYF
d_gene: -; len: 12; j_gene: TRBJ2-5; v_gene: TRBV6-1; abundance: few; CDR3nt: TGTGCCAGCAGTGAAGCAGGAGAGACCCAGTACTTC; CDR3aa: CASSEAGETQYF
d_gene: -; len: 16; j_gene: TRBJ2-5; v_gene: TRBV5-1; abundance: once; CDR3nt: TGCGCCAGCAGCCCAAGTAGGGGACTCAAAATTCCGACTAAAAACTTC; CDR3aa: CASSPSRGLKIPTKNF
d_gene: -; len: 13; j_gene: TRBJ2-1; v_gene: TRBV5-6; abundance: few; CDR3nt: TGTGCCAGCAGCTTTGGTGTTGAGTTCGGGCAGTTCTTC; CDR3aa: CASSFGVEFGQFF
d_gene: -; len: 15; j_gene: TRBJ1-1; v_gene: TRBV5-5; abundance: few; CDR3nt: TGTGCCAGCAGCTCTTGGACAGCTATGAACACTGAAGCTTTCTTT; CDR3aa: CASSSWTAMNTEAFF
d_gene: TRBD2; len: 18; j_gene: TRBJ2-1; v_gene: TRBV2; abundance: many; CDR3nt: TGTGCCAGCAGCAGGCAGGTGGCGGGAGGTTCCTCCTACAATGAGCAGTTCTTC; CDR3aa: CASSRQVAGGSSYNEQFF
d_gene: -; len: 16; j_gene: TRBJ1-6; v_gene: TRBV30; abundance: -; CDR3nt: TGTGCCTGGAGTGTACTCCTACCCAGGGATAATTCACCCCTCCACTTT; CDR3aa: CAWSVLLPRDNSPLHF
d_gene: -; len: 13; j_gene: TRBJ2-2; v_gene: TRBV6-1; abundance: few; CDR3nt: TGTGCCAGCAGTTCGGTCAGTCGCGGGGAGCTGTTTTTT; CDR3aa: CASSSVSRGELFF
d_gene: TRBD2; len: 15; j_gene: TRBJ2-3; v_gene: TRBV9; abundance: -; CDR3nt: TGTGCCAGCAGCCCCCGGGGGGGGAGCGCAGATACGCAGTATTTT; CDR3aa: CASSPRGGSADTQYF
d_gene: -; len: 15; j_gene: TRBJ2-1; v_gene: TRBV28; abundance: -; CDR3nt: TGTGCCAGCAGTTCCCCCAAGCGGGCGATCCATGAGCAGTTCTTC; CDR3aa: CASSSPKRAIHEQFF
d_gene: -; len: 16; j_gene: TRBJ1-3; v_gene: TRBV4-1; abundance: once; CDR3nt: TGCGCCAGCAGCCAAGGAGAGCGGTTCTCTGGAAACACCATATATTTT; CDR3aa: CASSQGERFSGNTIYF
d_gene: -; len: 17; j_gene: TRBJ1-4; v_gene: TRBV18; abundance: -; CDR3nt: TGTGCCAGCTCACCGCCCGTAGGGCTTACAACTAATGAAAAACTGTTTTTT; CDR3aa: CASSPPVGLTTNEKLFF
d_gene: -; len: 11; j_gene: TRBJ2-5; v_gene: TRBV7-8; abundance: -; CDR3nt: TGTGCCAGCAGGACAACGGAGACCCAGTACTTC; CDR3aa: CASRTTETQYF
d_gene: -; len: 12; j_gene: TRBJ2-1; v_gene: TRBV5-1; abundance: many; CDR3nt: TGCGCCAGCAGCCAGACCTTTAATGAGCAGTTCTTC; CDR3aa: CASSQTFNEQFF
d_gene: -; len: 15; j_gene: TRBJ2-2; v_gene: TRBV7-3; abundance: few; CDR3nt: TGTGCCAGCAGCTTACCCGGACTGAACACCGGGGAGCTGTTTTTT; CDR3aa: CASSLPGLNTGELFF
d_gene: -; len: 14; j_gene: TRBJ1-5; v_gene: TRBV9; abundance: -; CDR3nt: TGTGCCAGCAGTGAACGGGGAGGAAATCAGCCCCAGCATTTT; CDR3aa: CASSERGGNQPQHF
d_gene: TRBD1; len: 14; j_gene: TRBJ2-5; v_gene: TRBV19; abundance: many; CDR3nt: TGTGCCAGTTCTCCGGACAGGGGGCTGGAGACCCAGTACTTC; CDR3aa: CASSPDRGLETQYF
d_gene: -; len: 14; j_gene: TRBJ2-3; v_gene: TRBV6-5; abundance: few; CDR3nt: TGTGCCAGCAATCTCAGGTCCAGCACAGATACGCAGTATTTT; CDR3aa: CASNLRSSTDTQYF
d_gene: -; len: 15; j_gene: TRBJ2-1; v_gene: TRBV14; abundance: many; CDR3nt: TGTGCCAGCAGCCCCCCGGGACCTGTGCACAATGAGCAGTTCTTC; CDR3aa: CASSPPGPVHNEQFF
d_gene: -; len: 12; j_gene: TRBJ1-2; v_gene: TRBV19; abundance: many; CDR3nt: TGTGCCAGTAGGGGGGGCCCCGACGGCTACACCTTC; CDR3aa: CASRGGPDGYTF
d_gene: -; len: 14; j_gene: TRBJ1-1; v_gene: TRBV13; abundance: many; CDR3nt: TGTGCCAGCAGCGCGCCCTTCAAGGACACTGAAGCTTTCTTT; CDR3aa: CASSAPFKDTEAFF
d_gene: -; len: 12; j_gene: TRBJ2-7; v_gene: TRBV7-2; abundance: few; CDR3nt: TGTGCCAGCAGCAGAGCACGTCACGAGCAGTACTTC; CDR3aa: CASSRARHEQYF
d_gene: -; len: 15; j_gene: TRBJ1-1; v_gene: TRBV28; abundance: few; CDR3nt: TGTGCCAGCAGTCCACCAGGTTGGAAGAACACTGAAGCTTTCTTT; CDR3aa: CASSPPGWKNTEAFF
d_gene: TRBD1; len: 17; j_gene: TRBJ1-1; v_gene: TRBV15; abundance: few; CDR3nt: TGTGCCACCAGCAGCCAAAACAGGGGGGACAGGAGTAGGAAGGCTTTCTTT; CDR3aa: CATSSQNRGDRSRKAFF
d_gene: TRBD1; len: 15; j_gene: TRBJ2-5; v_gene: TRBV7-7; abundance: -; CDR3nt: TGTGCCAGCAGCTTAGCGGATACAGGGGGAGAGACCCAGTACTTC; CDR3aa: CASSLADTGGETQYF
d_gene: TRBD2; len: 13; j_gene: TRBJ2-3; v_gene: TRBV7-3; abundance: many; CDR3nt: TGTGCCAGCTTCGCGGGGGATGCAGATACGCAGTATTTT; CDR3aa: CASFAGDADTQYF
d_gene: -; len: 17; j_gene: TRBJ2-1; v_gene: TRBV4-1; abundance: -; CDR3nt: TGCGCCAGCAGCCTATTCCCCGGACAGCTTCTACACAATGAGCAGTTCTTC; CDR3aa: CASSLFPGQLLHNEQFF
d_gene: -; len: 13; j_gene: TRBJ2-3; v_gene: TRBV30; abundance: few; CDR3nt: TGTGCCTGGTCCCCGGACACCACAGATACGCAGTATTTT; CDR3aa: CAWSPDTTDTQYF
d_gene: -; len: 13; j_gene: TRBJ2-5; v_gene: TRBV29-1; abundance: -; CDR3nt: TGCAGCGTTGTTGCGCAGTCTCAAGAGACCCAGTACTTC; CDR3aa: CSVVAQSQETQYF
d_gene: TRBD1; len: 15; j_gene: TRBJ1-2; v_gene: TRBV19; abundance: -; CDR3nt: TGTGCCAGTAGAAATACAGGGGCGGTGATGGGCGGCTACACCTTC; CDR3aa: CASRNTGAVMGGYTF
d_gene: -; len: 13; j_gene: TRBJ2-7; v_gene: TRBV4-1; abundance: -; CDR3nt: TGCGCCAGCAGCCGCGAAGGGCAGCTCGAGCAGTACTTC; CDR3aa: CASSREGQLEQYF
d_gene: TRBD2; len: 16; j_gene: TRBJ2-1; v_gene: TRBV4-3; abundance: -; CDR3nt: TGCGCCAGCAGCCATGTAGCGGGAGGTTCCTACAATGAGCAGTTCTTC; CDR3aa: CASSHVAGGSYNEQFF
d_gene: -; len: 14; j_gene: TRBJ2-1; v_gene: TRBV6-5; abundance: few; CDR3nt: TGTGCCAGCAGTTACTCGATAGGGGACAATGAGCAGTTCTTC; CDR3aa: CASSYSIGDNEQFF
d_gene: TRBD1; len: 14; j_gene: TRBJ1-4; v_gene: TRBV5-1; abundance: -; CDR3nt: TGCGCCAGCAGCCGGGACAGCGGGAGTGAAAAACTGTTTTTT; CDR3aa: CASSRDSGSEKLFF
d_gene: -; len: 11; j_gene: TRBJ2-2; v_gene: TRBV20-1; abundance: few; CDR3nt: TGCAGTGCCTACCGGTCCGGGGAGCTGTTTTTT; CDR3aa: CSAYRSGELFF
d_gene: TRBD2; len: 17; j_gene: TRBJ2-1; v_gene: TRBV4-1; abundance: -; CDR3nt: TGCGCCAGCAGCCAAGATCTAGCGGGGGGGCTTCTGAATGAGCAGTTCTTC; CDR3aa: CASSQDLAGGLLNEQFF
d_gene: TRBD1; len: 15; j_gene: TRBJ2-1; v_gene: TRBV15; abundance: -; CDR3nt: TGTGCCACCAGGAAGGGGGCCAGTTTCGACAATGAGCAGTTCTTC; CDR3aa: CATRKGASFDNEQFF